The 23 T cell receptor beta chains below all came from one sample that was sequenced in a study of blood T cell repertoires in COVID-19. The protocol was immunoSEQ multiplex PCR, while the TCRdb copy is restricted to in-frame clones and leaves out a portion. Among roughly 160,000 clones, roughly 90% were seen once, and the ten largest hold 7% to 7.5%. Sequencing used PBMCs or T cells enriched from blood (not recorded which). The receptors come from a woman aged 50 to 65 who had recovered from COVID-19.

J is TRBJ1-2 and V is TRBV10-3; 9 bases are shared with TRBD1. V dropped 2 bases and J dropped 5; count of bases not matched to a gene: 9. The CDR3 extends over 16 amino acids. Per the germline V gene, CDR1 is ENHRY and CDR2 is SYGVKD. CDR3 sequence reads: CAISEPGQGGAYGYTF. The CDR3, as DNA: TGTGCCATCAGTGAGCCGGGACAGGGTGGAGCTTATGGCTACACCTTC.

This chain joins TRBV10-3 and TRBJ1-6, with unresolved D. Trimming cost V 4 bases and J 8 bases, with 9 bases left between them. Germline V gene sequence: CDR1 ENHRY, CDR2 SYGVKD. CDR3 length equals 13 residues. The CDR3 protein is CAISVSQDSPLHF. The CDR3 DNA is TGTGCCATCAGTGTAAGTCAGGATTCACCCCTCCACTTT.

In this sample, this clone turned up a few times. J is TRBJ1-2 and V is TRBV19; 8 bases align to TRBD1. This CDR3 spans 13 amino acids. The junction had 5 bases not matched to a gene; V was cut back by 3 bases and J by 8 bases. Germline CDR1 and CDR2: LNHDA and SQIVND (reference sequence). DNA for the CDR3: TGTGCCAGTAGTATCGTTCAGGGGGCCGGCTACACCTTC. Translating gives CASSIVQGAGYTF.

This clone has a single count. This chain links TRBV12-3 or TRBV12-4 with TRBJ2-1; the D is unclear. The V end lost 3 bases, the J end lost 7 bases, and 7 bases lay between the germline ends. The CDR3 contains 12 residues. The CDR3 region is CASSLLENEQFF. DNA of the CDR3: TGTGCCAGCAGTTTGTTAGAGAATGAGCAGTTCTTC.

The chain employs TRBV5-1 and TRBJ2-5; D is possibly TRBD1 (5 bases). Germline V gene sequence: CDR1 SGHRS, CDR2 YFSETQ. The CDR3 totals 13 residues. Between the trimmed V and J ends, which lost 3 bases and 5 bases, there was a span of 11 bases. CDR3 DNA: TGCGCCAGCAGCTCCCAGGGCCGGGAGACCCAGTACTTC. Its translation: CASSSQGRETQYF.

V gene TRBV28 combines with J gene TRBJ1-2; TRBD1 matches 10 bases. The CDR3 is made up of 15 amino acids. The V gene's germline CDR1 is MDHEN and CDR2 SYDVKM. Germline trimming cut 6 bases from V and 8 bases from J; bases unmatched to any gene: 12. The CDR3 DNA follows: TGTGCCAGCAGCACCTTATACGGGACAGGGGACGGCTACACCTTC. Translating gives CASSTLYGTGDGYTF.

V gene TRBV3-1 (or the pseudogene TRBV3-2) combines with J gene TRBJ1-1; a weak D match, TRBD1 (5 bases). CDR3 length: 18 residues. V lost 3 bases to trimming and J lost 1 base, with 21 bases between them. Germline-derived CDR1 and CDR2 are LGHDT and YNNKEL (reference sequence). The CDR3 bases are TGTGCCAGCAGCCAGAGCCGGGCCTTGGGACTCGGGAACACTGAAGCTTTCTTT. It specifies CASSQSRALGLGNTEAFF.

The rearrangement links TRBV5-1 to TRBJ2-1, with 9 positions matching TRBD1. V dropped 5 bases and J dropped 7; count of bases not matched to a gene: 7. The CDR3 runs 14 residues. Germline CDR1 and CDR2: SGHRS and YFSETQ. In DNA, the CDR3 is TGCGCCAGCAGATCTGACAGGGGGAAGAATGAGCAGTTCTTC. Protein: CASRSDRGKNEQFF.

This chain uses TRBV27 with TRBJ2-1, with D tentatively TRBD1 (6 bases). V was shortened by 6 bases and J by 0 bases, with 12 bases between the two germline ends. CDR1 and CDR2 (germline): MNHEY, SMNVEV (reference sequence). The CDR3 covers 15 residues. The CDR3 sequence: CASRQTGNSYNEQFF. CDR3 nucleotide sequence: TGTGCCAGCAGACAGACAGGCAACTCCTACAATGAGCAGTTCTTC.

The genes are TRBV11-2 and TRBJ2-7; D remains unclear. V lost 0 bases and J 2 bases, leaving 8 bases between the germline ends. Per the germline V gene, CDR1 is SGHAT and CDR2 is FQNNGV. The CDR3 contains 14 residues. The CDR3 nucleotides are TGTGCCAGCAGCTTAGATCACCGGGCCTACGAGCAGTACTTC. Its translation is CASSLDHRAYEQYF.

V is TRBV4-2 and J is TRBJ1-1, with 7 bases aligning to TRBD1. V gave up 0 bases and J gave up 7 bases; unmatched junction bases: 14. Germline loops: CDR1 LGHNA, CDR2 YNFKEQ. The CDR3 is 17 residues long. The CDR3 spells CASSQDDVRQGGGEAFF. CDR3 DNA sequence: TGTGCCAGCAGCCAAGATGACGTCCGTCAAGGGGGCGGTGAAGCTTTCTTT.

The V gene is TRBV6-5, the J gene TRBJ1-1; D gene ambiguous. The germline V and J ends were trimmed by 0 bases and 2 bases, with 10 bases remaining between them. The CDR3 runs to 15 residues. CDR1 MNHEY and CDR2 SVGAGI come from the germline V gene. As DNA, the CDR3 is TGTGCCAGCAGTTACTCACAGAGGACTAACACTGAAGCTTTCTTT. Its protein is CASSYSQRTNTEAFF.

V usage is TRBV4-1 and J usage is TRBJ2-7; 10 nucleotides match TRBD2. Germline-derived CDR1 and CDR2 are MGHRA and YSYEKL. The CDR3 totals 13 residues. V gave up 7 bases and J gave up 3 bases; unmatched junction bases: 3. CDR3 in amino acids: CASKGLADYEQYF. CDR3 nucleotides: TGCGCCAGCAAAGGACTAGCGGACTACGAGCAGTACTTC.

The chain couples TRBV28 to TRBJ2-1; 8 bases line up with TRBD2. J was trimmed by 8 bases and V by 2 bases; bases with no gene match: 2. This CDR3 spans 13 amino acids. Germline loops: CDR1 MDHEN, CDR2 SYDVKM. The DNA for the CDR3 is TGTGCCAGCAGTTTAGGACTAGCTTATGAGCAGTTCTTC. Its protein product is CASSLGLAYEQFF.

V is TRBV3-1 (or the pseudogene TRBV3-2) and J is TRBJ1-2; TRBD1 matches at 12 bases. This CDR3 spans 18 amino acids. The V and J ends lost 1 base and 8 bases, in that order; junction bases with no gene match: 14. Germline V lookup: CDR1 LGHDT, CDR2 YNNKEL (reference sequence). In nucleotides, the CDR3 is TGTGCCAGCAGCCAAGTTTTTGGGGCCGGGACAGGGGGCGACGGCTACACCTTC. Its translation is CASSQVFGAGTGGDGYTF.

Only a few counts were recorded for this clone. This chain links TRBV14 with TRBJ2-5, with TRBD2 matching 16 bases. The CDR3 length is 16 residues. V trimming: 5 bases; J trimming: 5 bases; junction bases outside the gene matches: 5. Germline-derived CDR1 and CDR2 are SGHDN and FVKESK. The CDR3 bases are TGTGCCAGCAGCGCGGCGGGACTAGCGGGAGGGGAGACCCAGTACTTC. Translated, it gives CASSAAGLAGGETQYF.

The chain uses TRBV13 and TRBJ2-7, with 7 bases that match TRBD1. The CDR3 is made up of 14 amino acids. Per germline, CDR1 PRHDT and CDR2 FYEKMQ (reference sequence). Trimming took 5 bases from V and 4 from J; bases not matched to a gene: 8. DNA of the CDR3: TGTGCCAGCAGCCCCCGGGACAGCTTTTACGAGCAGTACTTC. Translation: CASSPRDSFYEQYF.

This chain connects TRBV5-6 to TRBJ2-7; 8 nucleotides line up with TRBD2. CDR3 length equals 15 residues. Trimming at V came to 1 base and at J to 3 bases, leaving 6 bases not matched to a gene. Germline V CDR1 and CDR2: SGHDT, YYEEEE. The CDR3 here is CASSLKLAERYEQYF. DNA of the CDR3: TGTGCCAGCAGCTTGAAACTAGCGGAGCGCTACGAGCAGTACTTC.

This clone was detected only once. The rearrangement joins TRBV3-1 (or the pseudogene TRBV3-2) to TRBJ2-3; 8 bases fit TRBD2. This CDR3 contains 13 residues. V shed 8 bases, J shed 5 bases, and the junction held 6 bases outside the gene matches. Germline V lookup: CDR1 LGHDT, CDR2 YNNKEL (reference sequence). The DNA for the CDR3 is TGTGCCAGCGGGCGCCTAGCGGGAGATACGCAGTATTTT. Amino acid sequence: CASGRLAGDTQYF.

This clone was seen a handful of times. The V and J genes are TRBV11-2 and TRBJ2-7, with TRBD2 matching over 7 bases. Germline V gene lookup returns CDR1 SGHAT and CDR2 FQNNGV. This CDR3 region has 16 residues. With 4 bases clipped from V and 4 bases from J, the junction kept 13 bases outside the gene matches. In DNA, the CDR3 is TGTGCCAGCAGCTCCCTCCGTGGGCTAGCGGCGTACGAGCAGTACTTC. It specifies CASSSLRGLAAYEQYF.

The rearrangement uses TRBV11-2 and TRBJ1-2; the D is unclear. Germline loops: CDR1 SGHAT, CDR2 FQNNGV. This CDR3 is built from 18 residues. Trimming left V 5 bases short and J 7 bases short, with 29 bases between. The CDR3 is CASSRVASGSPTSRGYTF. The CDR3, as DNA: TGTGCCAGCAGCCGGGTCGCCTCCGGGAGCCCCACGTCGCGTGGCTACACCTTC.

The rearrangement uses TRBV6-4 and TRBJ1-5, with D uncertain. This CDR3 has 12 amino acids. V was trimmed by 11 bases and J by 5 bases, leaving 13 bases between them. Germline V gives CDR1 MRHNA, CDR2 SNTAGT. For the CDR3, the DNA is TGTGCCGAGGCAGCCTTTGATCAGCCCCAGCATTTT. This codes for CAEAAFDQPQHF.

The chain links TRBV7-9 to TRBJ1-1, with TRBD1 identical over 8 bases. With V trimmed by 2 bases and J by 4 bases, 3 bases remained unmatched. The CDR3 loop spans 14 amino acids. Germline assignment: CDR1 SEHNR and CDR2 FQNEAQ (reference sequence). CDR3 sequence: CASSLTTGGTEAFF. The CDR3 nucleotides are TGTGCCAGCAGCTTAACTACAGGGGGCACTGAAGCTTTCTTT.